The source of this T cell receptor (beta chain) is a study of T cells after yellow fever vaccination. About the research overall: SMART-Seq v4 Ultra Low Input prepared the low-cell-number fractions. Study conclusions and caveats: Repertoires sorted by FACS could include abundant clonotypes that are contaminants from the bulk population.

This clonotype was picked up a small number of times. Its antigen is undetermined. Germline is not matched at one junction end, which may reflect a read error. The CDR3 totals 11 residues. CDR1 and CDR2 from the germline V gene are SEHNR and FQNEAQ (reference sequence). Each CDR3 protein gets one entry after TCRdb re-called the 5' RACE reads with MiXCR. The profile covers around 600,000 distinct CDR3 sequences, with roughly 12% appearing a single time and 14% to 15% taken by the ten largest. V gene TRBV7-9 combines with J gene TRBJ2-3; D remains ambiguous. Material: PBMCs, obtained on the day of the yellow fever booster vaccination. This TCR was recovered from a young man who received the YFV17D yellow fever vaccine. CDR3 sequence (DNA): TGTGCCAGCAGCCAAGGGTGGAGAGTGGATTTT. Translation: CASSQGWRVDF.